These 11 T cell receptor beta chains share one sample of origin, sequenced in a study of T cell repertoires in cytomegalovirus infection. TCRdb re-called the reads through MiXCR, storing one row per CDR3 protein. The profile shows about 140,000 distinct CDR3 sequences, roughly 6.5% of them singletons. The specimen was PBMCs. The receptors shown here come from a human donor in good health (CMV status not recorded). Some clones in this sample may be carry-over from other donors' samples.

The chain couples TRBV19 to TRBJ2-5; D might be TRBD2 (5 bases). Trimming pared 5 bases from V and 3 bases from J, leaving 10 bases between. The CDR3 contains 13 residues. The V gene's germline CDR1 is LNHDA and CDR2 SQIVND (reference sequence). The CDR3 DNA reads as TGTGCCAGTAGTCCTAGCTGGGAAGAGACCCAGTACTTC. Translation gives CASSPSWEETQYF.

This clonotype was counted at least ten times. The CDR3 sequence is CASSFLGTATDTQYF. CDR3 in DNA: TGTGCCAGCAGCTTCTTAGGGACCGCCACAGATACGCAGTATTTT. The rearrangement links TRBV7-2 to TRBJ2-3; D is possibly TRBD1 or TRBD2 (5 bases each). This CDR3 region has 15 residues. V shed 3 bases and J shed 2 bases, with 12 bases lying between them. Per germline, CDR1 SGHTA and CDR2 FQGNSA.

This clonotype came up many times. The CDR3 region has the DNA TGTGCCACCAGTGACCGAGACAGGGCTCCCTACGAGCAGTACTTC. This codes for CATSDRDRAPYEQYF. The chain links TRBV24-1 to TRBJ2-7; 7 nucleotides match TRBD1. CDR1 is KGHDR and CDR2 is SFDVKD in the germline V gene. CDR3 length: 15 residues. Trimming cost V 4 bases and J 2 bases; bases outside gene matches: 7.

This clonotype was seen many times. The V call is TRBV28, the J call TRBJ2-7; D is ambiguous. The CDR3 extends over 12 amino acids. The V gene lost 8 bases and the J gene lost 6 bases, with 14 bases spanning the gap. CDR1 and CDR2 (germline): MDHEN, SYDVKM. This CDR3 reads CASVSPNTEQYF. The CDR3 region has the DNA TGTGCCAGCGTATCCCCTAACACCGAGCAGTACTTC.

There are many counts of this clonotype. This chain links TRBV7-3 with TRBJ1-1; tentatively, D is TRBD1 (6 bases). Per germline, CDR1 SGHTA and CDR2 FQGTGA. This CDR3 contains 16 residues. V lost 2 bases and J lost 1, with 14 bases in between. The chain's CDR3 is CASSLFGWGANTEAFF. The CDR3 DNA is TGTGCCAGCAGCTTATTTGGGTGGGGGGCGAACACTGAAGCTTTCTTT. Full variable domain (remainder filled in from reference TRBV7-3 and TRBJ1-1): GAGVSQTPSNKVTEKGKYVELRCDPISGHTALYWYRQSLGQGPEFLIYFQGTGAADDSGLPNDRFFAVRPEGSVSTLKIQRTERGDSAVYLCASSLFGWGANTEAFFGQGTRLTVV.

This clonotype was recorded a few times. The chain uses TRBV28 and TRBJ1-5; D is undetermined. Germline V gives CDR1 MDHEN, CDR2 SYDVKM. The CDR3 loop spans 16 amino acids. V was cut by 3 bases and J by 5 bases, with 17 bases left in between. This chain's CDR3 is CASSFPRPPRYQPQHF. The CDR3 nucleotides read TGTGCCAGCAGTTTCCCTCGGCCGCCGCGGTATCAGCCCCAGCATTTT.

This clonotype came up many times. V usage is TRBV7-8 and J usage is TRBJ1-5; TRBD1 matches at 7 bases. Looked up from germline, CDR1 is SGHVS and CDR2 is FQNEAQ. This CDR3 contains 13 residues. V shed 7 bases and J 4 bases; nucleotides not matched to a gene: 4. Written as DNA, the CDR3 is TGTGCCAGCACCCAGGGGGGAAATCAGCCCCAGCATTTT. It codes for CASTQGGNQPQHF.

Ten or more counts support this clonotype. V and J are TRBV6-1 and TRBJ1-1; D not resolved. The germline gives CDR1 MNHNS, CDR2 SASEGT. V was trimmed by 6 bases and J by 11 bases, leaving 19 bases between them. The CDR3 runs 13 residues. In nucleotides, the CDR3 is TGTGCCAGCAGGCCCAGACCGGGCCCAGATGCTTTCTTT. Its translation is CASRPRPGPDAFF.

Only a few counts were recorded for this clonotype. This sequence joins TRBV10-3 and TRBJ2-7; weak D call: TRBD1 (5 bases). The V gene lost 0 bases and the J gene lost 5 bases, with 17 bases spanning the gap. The CDR3 runs 16 residues. CDR1 and CDR2 from the germline V gene are ENHRY and SYGVKD. The CDR3 DNA reads TGTGCCATCAGTGAGTCGAGGTGGGGCCTGAACAACGAGCAGTACTTC. Translating gives CAISESRWGLNNEQYF.

The chain has TRBV11-2 and TRBJ2-7; D might be TRBD1 (6 bases). The CDR3 consists of 16 residues. The V gene's germline CDR1 is SGHAT and CDR2 FQNNGV. The ends were cut back, 6 bases at V and 0 bases at J, with 18 bases in the middle. CDR3 in amino acids: CASSFSRTASSYEQYF. The CDR3 bases are TGTGCCAGCAGTTTTAGCAGGACAGCGAGCTCCTACGAGCAGTACTTC.

The V and J genes are TRBV20-1 and TRBJ2-7, with D perhaps matching TRBD1 or TRBD2 (5 bases each). The CDR3 is made up of 13 amino acids. Trimming left V 5 bases short and J 6 bases short, with 17 bases between. Germline values: CDR1 DFQATT, CDR2 SNEGSKA (reference sequence). CDR3 bases: TGCAGTGCTCCCGGGACGATTGCAGGCGAGCAGTACTTC. As protein: CSAPGTIAGEQYF.